This is a list of T cell receptor beta chains from one sample in a study of blood T cell repertoires in COVID-19. Generated by immunoSEQ multiplex PCR, the TCRdb table keeps only in-frame clones and is missing some. The sample lists 150,000 to 200,000 clones; approximately 80% were seen once. Sequencing was carried out using PBMCs or T cells enriched from blood (not recorded which). The receptors stem from a woman aged 45-65 years who had recovered from COVID-19. Both conserved end residues are part of each CDR3. A D gene is named only where the DNA matches it firmly. Expanded clones are given a class, and other clones once, few, many or no size at all.

NA | TRBJ1-3 | NA | TRBV18 | CATSTGGRSSGNTIYF | TGTGCCACCTCAACGGGGGGACGGAGCTCTGGAAACACCATATATTTT
NA | TRBJ2-2 | TRBD2 | TRBV4-3 | CASSQDRASGFTGELFF | TGCGCCAGCAGCCAAGATAGGGCTAGCGGCTTTACCGGGGAGCTGTTTTTT
NA | TRBJ2-1 | TRBD2 | TRBV28 | CASTQLGTSGYNEQFF | TGTGCCAGCACTCAGCTCGGGACTAGCGGTTACAATGAGCAGTTCTTC
NA | TRBJ2-5 | TRBD2 | TRBV30 | CASSMLAGGETQYF | TGTGCCTCCTCCATGTTAGCGGGAGGCGAGACCCAGTACTTC
NA | TRBJ2-3 | NA | TRBV19 | CASSILGSSTDTQYF | TGTGCCAGTAGTATACTAGGTTCTAGCACAGATACGCAGTATTTT
once | TRBJ2-5 | NA | TRBV7-3 | CASSPTGYETQYF | TGTGCCAGCAGCCCTACAGGGTACGAGACCCAGTACTTC
NA | TRBJ1-3 | TRBD1 | TRBV4-2 | CASSQNLGTEGNTIYF | TGTGCCAGCAGCCAAAACCTCGGGACAGAAGGAAACACCATATATTTT
NA | TRBJ2-7 | TRBD1 | TRBV28 | CASSFRTGPRYEQYF | TGTGCCAGCAGTTTTCGGACAGGGCCCCGCTACGAGCAGTACTTC
NA | TRBJ2-7 | TRBD1 | TRBV25-1 | CASSRTGGEQYF | TGTGCCAGCAGTCGGACAGGGGGCGAGCAGTACTTC
NA | TRBJ1-2 | TRBD1 | TRBV28 | CASSTGGNGYTF | TGTGCCAGCAGCACAGGGGGCAATGGCTACACCTTC
NA | TRBJ2-6 | TRBD1 | TRBV6-2/TRBV6-3 | CASSPYRGPGQSGANVLTF | TGTGCCAGCAGTCCATACAGGGGCCCGGGTCAATCTGGGGCCAACGTCCTGACTTTC
NA | TRBJ2-5 | TRBD2 | TRBV7-6 | CASSSSAGAETQYF | TGTGCCAGCAGCTCATCGGCGGGAGCAGAGACCCAGTACTTC
NA | TRBJ1-5 | TRBD1 | TRBV30 | CAWDTGGVQPQHF | TGTGCCTGGGATACAGGGGGCGTCCAGCCCCAGCATTTT
NA | TRBJ2-3 | TRBD2 | TRBV3-1/TRBV3-2 | CASSQDWGGVLAGLLADTQYF | TGTGCCAGCAGCCAAGATTGGGGTGGGGTACTAGCGGGACTTTTGGCAGATACGCAGTATTTT
NA | TRBJ1-6 | NA | TRBV7-8 | CASSLPVWSHNSPLHF | TGTGCCAGCAGCTTACCGGTGTGGTCCCATAATTCACCCCTCCACTTT
NA | TRBJ2-7 | NA | TRBV7-9 | CASSLALSGTYEQYF | TGTGCCAGCAGCTTAGCGCTCTCGGGAACCTACGAGCAGTACTTC
NA | TRBJ2-5 | TRBD1 | TRBV19 | CASSIGQGRGTQYF | TGTGCCAGTAGTATAGGACAGGGCCGTGGGACCCAGTACTTC
few | TRBJ1-3 | NA | TRBV28 | CASSPLYYSGNTIYF | TGTGCCAGCAGTCCCCTTTATTACTCTGGAAACACCATATATTTT
once | TRBJ2-7 | TRBD2 | TRBV7-2 | CASSFAGGGRAGEQYF | TGTGCCAGCAGCTTCGCCGGGGGGGGGCGAGCCGGCGAGCAGTACTTC
NA | TRBJ1-1 | NA | TRBV28 | CASSPASLTGNTEAFF | TGTGCCAGCAGCCCAGCGTCCCTAACAGGGAACACTGAAGCTTTCTTT
NA | TRBJ2-7 | NA | TRBV19 | CASSPLRVSAQSEQYF | TGTGCCAGTAGTCCCCTGAGAGTATCCGCTCAATCCGAGCAGTACTTC
NA | TRBJ2-2 | NA | TRBV4-1 | CASSQEGLNTGELFF | TGCGCCAGCAGCCAAGAGGGACTGAACACCGGGGAGCTGTTTTTT
NA | TRBJ2-1 | NA | TRBV12-3/TRBV12-4 | CASSANHDEQFF | TGTGCCAGCAGTGCTAACCACGATGAGCAGTTCTTC
NA | TRBJ2-5 | NA | TRBV28 | CASSLTGGGGQETQYF | TGTGCCAGCAGCCTAACAGGGGGCGGGGGGCAAGAGACCCAGTACTTC
NA | TRBJ2-2 | TRBD1 | TRBV27 | CASGPGTGGSGELFF | TGTGCCAGTGGACCCGGGACAGGGGGTTCCGGGGAGCTGTTTTTT
NA | TRBJ1-2 | NA | TRBV24-1 | CATSENTGSRGYTF | TGTGCCACCAGTGAGAATACAGGGAGTAGGGGCTACACCTTC
NA | TRBJ1-2 | NA | TRBV28 | CASSQGPLVHGYTF | TGTGCCAGCAGTCAGGGGCCGTTGGTCCATGGCTACACCTTC
NA | TRBJ2-1 | TRBD2 | TRBV5-6 | CASSPGLAGGGPGGEQFF | TGTGCCAGCAGCCCGGGACTAGCGGGAGGGGGACCTGGAGGTGAGCAGTTCTTC
NA | TRBJ2-5 | NA | TRBV5-4 | CASSLGTQETQYF | TGTGCCAGCAGCTTGGGCACACAAGAGACCCAGTACTTC
NA | TRBJ2-7 | NA | TRBV24-1 | CATQFGRDGYEQYF | TGTGCCACCCAGTTTGGGCGGGACGGTTATGAGCAGTACTTC
few | TRBJ2-2 | TRBD1 | TRBV6-4 | CASKQGPTGELFF | TGTGCCAGCAAACAGGGGCCCACCGGGGAGCTGTTTTTT
NA | TRBJ1-5 | NA | TRBV2 | CASSESTSNQPQHF | TGTGCCAGCAGTGAAAGCACGAGCAATCAGCCCCAGCATTTT
NA | TRBJ2-7 | NA | TRBV4-1 | CASSQEGGGEQYF | TGCGCCAGCAGCCAAGAAGGAGGAGGCGAGCAGTACTTC
NA | TRBJ2-3 | TRBD2 | TRBV7-9 | CASSSGLATDTQYF | TGTGCCAGCAGCTCTGGACTAGCCACAGATACGCAGTATTTT
NA | TRBJ2-3 | TRBD1 | TRBV9 | CASSARGDRVADTQYF | TGTGCCAGCAGCGCCCGAGGGGACAGGGTGGCCGATACGCAGTATTTT
NA | TRBJ2-7 | NA | TRBV28 | CASSRTHREQYF | TGTGCCAGCAGCCGAACTCACAGGGAGCAGTACTTC
NA | TRBJ2-1 | TRBD2 | TRBV7-6 | CASSRNPTGGGNEQFF | TGTGCCAGCAGCCGTAATCCTACGGGAGGAGGTAATGAGCAGTTCTTC
once | TRBJ2-5 | NA | TRBV6-5 | CASSRGSLAETQYF | TGTGCCAGCAGCCGAGGGTCGCTCGCGGAGACCCAGTACTTC
NA | TRBJ1-2 | TRBD1 | TRBV28 | CASSFLGMDRGDGYTF | TGTGCCAGCAGTTTTTTAGGGATGGACAGGGGGGATGGCTACACCTTC
NA | TRBJ2-1 | NA | TRBV11-3 | CASSATSYDYNEQFF | TGTGCCAGCAGCGCGACTAGTTACGATTACAATGAGCAGTTCTTC
NA | TRBJ2-7 | TRBD2 | TRBV10-3 | CAISGGGSGRDFEQYF | TGTGCCATCAGTGGGGGGGGTAGCGGGAGAGACTTCGAGCAGTACTTC
NA | TRBJ1-1 | NA | TRBV28 | CASSLPRAAFF | TGTGCCAGCAGCCTCCCCCGAGCAGCTTTCTTT
many | TRBJ2-1 | NA | TRBV7-9 | CASSLALQASSYNEQFF | TGTGCCAGCAGCTTAGCGCTACAGGCGAGCTCCTACAATGAGCAGTTCTTC
once | TRBJ2-7 | TRBD1 | TRBV19 | CASSPGTGGYEQYF | TGTGCCAGTAGTCCGGGGACAGGGGGTTACGAGCAGTACTTC
NA | TRBJ1-2 | NA | TRBV29-1 | CSVVGSQGLYYGYTF | TGCAGCGTTGTGGGCTCCCAGGGATTGTACTATGGCTACACCTTC
once | TRBJ1-3 | TRBD1 | TRBV25-1 | CASRGDRAGGNTIYF | TGTGCCAGCAGGGGAGACAGGGCGGGCGGAAACACCATATATTTT
NA | TRBJ1-6 | NA | TRBV11-2 | CASITPSGRSPRDSPLHF | TGTGCCAGCATCACTCCCTCGGGAAGGTCCCCTAGGGATTCACCCCTCCACTTT
NA | TRBJ2-5 | TRBD1 | TRBV28 | CASSLPTGGQETQYF | TGTGCCAGCAGTTTACCTACAGGGGGCCAAGAGACCCAGTACTTC
many | TRBJ2-1 | NA | TRBV7-8 | CASSLVIPGTGTGNEQFF | TGTGCCAGCAGCTTAGTTATCCCCGGGACTGGGACTGGCAATGAGCAGTTCTTC
NA | TRBJ1-2 | NA | TRBV28 | CASSTSNYGYTF | TGTGCCAGCAGTACAAGTAACTATGGCTACACCTTC
once | TRBJ2-7 | TRBD2 | TRBV5-4 | CASSSATSGTYEQYF | TGTGCCAGCAGCTCCGCGACTAGCGGTACCTACGAGCAGTACTTC
once | TRBJ2-1 | TRBD2 | TRBV19 | CASTSGRASIVFF | TGTGCCAGTACTAGCGGGAGGGCGTCGATCGTTTTCTTC
NA | TRBJ2-3 | TRBD2 | TRBV7-2 | CASSLDGRAPDTQYF | TGTGCCAGCAGCTTAGACGGGAGGGCCCCCGATACGCAGTATTTT
NA | TRBJ2-7 | TRBD1 | TRBV27 | CASREGQGFYEQYF | TGTGCCAGCAGGGAAGGACAGGGCTTCTACGAGCAGTACTTC